Shown below are 23 T cell receptor beta chains from a single sample sequenced in a study of beta chain features in type 1 diabetes. Expressed TCRB transcripts were sequenced, since all the RNA that had been isolated was reverse transcribed. Produced via immunoSEQ multiplex PCR; TCRdb's table is partial and in-frame only. The sample lists about 450,000 clones, about an eighth occurring once. Input material: naive CD4+ T cells from blood. The receptors were gathered from a woman aged 18-35 years in good health.

This clone was recorded a few times. The rearrangement links TRBV6-6 to TRBJ2-7; TRBD1 matches at 9 bases. Germline-derived CDR1 and CDR2 are MNHNY and SVGAGI (reference sequence). The CDR3 spans 14 residues. J gave up 0 bases and V 6 bases, and 3 bases lay outside the gene matches. CDR3 amino acids: CASRGQGRSYEQYF. DNA of the CDR3: TGTGCCAGCAGGGGACAGGGACGCTCCTACGAGCAGTACTTC.

The chain couples TRBV7-2 to TRBJ2-1; 12 bases match TRBD2. The CDR3 has 14 residues. The germline V gene encodes CDR1 SGHTA and CDR2 FQGNSA. V shed 3 bases, J shed 7 bases, and the junction held 1 base outside the gene matches. The CDR3 region has the DNA TGTGCCAGCAGCTTGCTAGCGGGAGGGAATGAGCAGTTCTTC. Translation gives CASSLLAGGNEQFF.

In this sample, this clone turned up a few times. The V and J genes are TRBV5-1 and TRBJ2-7; D may correspond to TRBD1 or TRBD2 (5 bases each). V lost 4 bases and J 0 bases, leaving 14 bases between the germline ends. The length of the CDR3 is 15 residues. Germline-derived CDR1 and CDR2 are SGHRS and YFSETQ. The CDR3 DNA reads TGCGCCAGCAGCAGGGACGGGTCCAGCTCCTACGAGCAGTACGTC. It encodes CASSRDGSSSYEQYV.

The J gene is TRBJ1-5, the V gene TRBV6-1; TRBD1 agrees at 7 bases. The CDR3 spans 15 residues. V shed 6 bases and J 6 bases; nucleotides not matched to a gene: 11. CDR1 is MNHNS, CDR2 SASEGT, per germline. The CDR3 DNA reads as TGTGCCAGCAGCTTCAGACAGGGAGGGGGTCAGCCCCAGCATTTT. Translation gives CASSFRQGGGQPQHF.

The sample holds a few counts of this clone. The J gene is TRBJ2-7, the V gene TRBV29-1, with 14 bases identical to TRBD2. V was pared by 4 bases and J by 2 bases, with 13 bases of the junction left unmatched. Germline V gives CDR1 SQVTM, CDR2 ANQGSEA. The CDR3 is 18 amino acids. In nucleotides, the CDR3 is TGCAGCGTTGGAAGGGCCGGACTAGCGGGAGGAGCACCCTACGAGCAGTACTTC. Encoded protein: CSVGRAGLAGGAPYEQYF.

The chain uses TRBV6-6 and TRBJ2-5, with 8 bases identical to TRBD2. This CDR3 has 14 residues. Germline CDR1 reads MNHNY; CDR2 reads SVGAGI (reference sequence). Unmatched junction bases numbered 4, after V lost 2 bases and J lost 5 bases. CDR3 sequence reads: CASSYSGSEETQYF. As DNA, the CDR3 is TGTGCCAGCAGTTACAGCGGGAGTGAGGAGACCCAGTACTTC.

The gene calls are TRBV18 and TRBJ2-7, with TRBD2 matching over 10 bases. With V trimmed by 3 bases and J by 6 bases, 5 bases remained unmatched. This CDR3 comprises 14 residues. Germline V gene data show CDR1 as KGHSH and CDR2 as LQKENI. The CDR3 reads CASSPGLAWGEQYV. Written as DNA, the CDR3 is TGTGCCAGCTCACCGGGACTAGCGTGGGGCGAGCAGTACGTC.

V is TRBV20-1 and J is TRBJ1-1; 7 nucleotides line up with TRBD1. CDR1 is DFQATT, CDR2 SNEGSKA, per germline (reference sequence). Trimming removed 3 bases from V and 11 bases from J; junction bases left unmatched: 6. There are 11 residues in the CDR3. The DNA of the CDR3 is TGCAGTGCTAGCCAACAGGGGTCCGCTTTCTTT. This sequence encodes CSASQQGSAFF.

The sample holds a few counts of this clone. This chain uses TRBV23-1 with TRBJ1-1, with D uncertain. TRBV23-1 has ORF status, its function being uncertain. The CDR3 sequence is 12 residues long. Trimming cost V 2 bases and J 2 bases, with 3 bases left between them. The CDR3 here is CASSQGNTEAFF. The CDR3 DNA is TGCGCCAGCAGTCAAGGAAACACTGAAGCTTTCTTT.

Only a few counts were recorded for this clone. This chain uses TRBV14 with TRBJ1-1; D not resolved. The V end was cut by 2 bases, the J end by 0 bases, with 10 bases between. The CDR3 contains 15 residues. CDR1 and CDR2 from the germline V gene are SGHDN and FVKESK. The CDR3 coding sequence is TGTGCCAGCAGCCAATCGCACACACTGAACACTGAAGCTTTCTTT. It yields the protein CASSQSHTLNTEAFF.

The genes are TRBV2 and TRBJ1-5, with D tentatively TRBD1 (5 bases). V was clipped by 5 bases and J by 1 base, with 9 bases between them. The germline gives CDR1 SNHLY, CDR2 FYNNEI. The CDR3 is made up of 14 amino acids. The CDR3: CASSQGLSNQPQHF. The CDR3 coding sequence is TGTGCCAGCAGTCAGGGACTCAGCAATCAGCCCCAGCATTTT.

This clone has a handful of counts. The V call is TRBV4-1, the J call TRBJ2-3, with D hard to call. Trimming removed 1 base from V and 5 bases from J, with 7 bases in between. The CDR3 spans 13 residues. Germline values: CDR1 MGHRA, CDR2 YSYEKL. This chain's CDR3 is CASSQGMEDTQYF. The CDR3 bases are TGCGCCAGCAGCCAAGGTATGGAAGATACGCAGTATTTT.

This clone was counted between two and nine times. V and J are TRBV4-1 and TRBJ2-4; maybe TRBD1 (5 bases). The CDR3 runs to 16 residues. Trimming cost V 5 bases and J 2 bases, with 16 bases left between them. Germline CDR1 and CDR2: MGHRA and YSYEKL. The CDR3 spells CASSSPQGRTKNIQYF. The CDR3, as DNA: TGCGCCAGCAGCAGTCCGCAGGGCCGAACCAAAAACATTCAGTACTTC.

The CDR3 DNA reads TGTGCCAGCAGCCCCTCAAGTAGACTAGCGGGGGGGCCAAGGAATGAGCAGTTCTTC. This translates into CASSPSSRLAGGPRNEQFF. V is TRBV5-6 and J is TRBJ2-1, with TRBD2 matching over 14 bases. CDR3 length: 19 amino acids. The germline V gene has CDR1 SGHDT and CDR2 YYEEEE. With 4 bases clipped from V and 7 bases from J, the junction kept 16 bases outside the gene matches.

The chain links TRBV2 to TRBJ1-5, with no clear D. Germline loops: CDR1 SNHLY, CDR2 FYNNEI. The CDR3 length is 15 residues. The ends were cut back, 8 bases at V and 1 base at J, with 15 bases in the middle. In DNA form, the CDR3 reads TGTGCCAGCGGCGAGTTCGGCACCAGCAATCAGCCCCAGCATTTT. Protein product: CASGEFGTSNQPQHF.

The chain recombines TRBV27 with TRBJ2-7, with 12 bases lining up with TRBD2. CDR3 length: 14 amino acids. CDR1 is MNHEY and CDR2 is SMNVEV in the germline V gene (reference sequence). The V and J ends lost 11 bases and 1 base, in that order; junction bases with no gene match: 6. The CDR3 spells CASLGLAGSYEQYF. In DNA form, the CDR3 reads TGTGCCTCGCTCGGACTAGCGGGATCCTACGAGCAGTACTTC.

This clone was recorded a few times. V is TRBV28 and J is TRBJ1-2; D might be TRBD1 (6 bases). Germline V gene sequence: CDR1 MDHEN, CDR2 SYDVKM. Trimming removed 3 bases at V and 8 bases at J, with 13 bases between. The CDR3 is 13 residues long. CDR3 bases: TGTGCCAGCAGTTTGGGGCAGGGGAGCGGCTACACCTTC. Translating it yields CASSLGQGSGYTF.

The CDR3 DNA is TGTGCCAGCGGTAAACAGGGGGGCTCTGGAAACACCATATATTTT. This translates into CASGKQGGSGNTIYF. The chain couples TRBV27 to TRBJ1-3, with 8 bases that match TRBD1. Germline CDR1 MNHEY, CDR2 SMNVEV (reference sequence). This CDR3 has 15 residues. With V trimmed by 8 bases and J by 0 bases, 6 bases remained unmatched.

CDR3 DNA sequence: TGCAGCGGGGCGACACGATACGAGCAGTACTTC. It encodes CSGATRYEQYF. The chain recombines TRBV29-1 with TRBJ2-5; D is undetermined. The J call is uncertain, as TRBJ2-7 better fits the DNA end. The CDR3 runs 11 residues. Germline values: CDR1 SQVTM, CDR2 ANQGSEA.

This clone showed up just a few times. This chain joins TRBV29-1 and TRBJ2-2; D possibly matches TRBD1 or TRBD2 (6 bases each). The V end lost 5 bases, the J end lost 0 bases, and 10 bases lay between the germline ends. Germline values: CDR1 SQVTM, CDR2 ANQGSEA. The CDR3 extends over 14 amino acids. CDR3 sequence reads: CSVQRGANTGELFF. The CDR3 DNA sequence: TGCAGCGTTCAGAGGGGGGCGAACACCGGGGAGCTGTTTTTT.

The chain uses TRBV9 and TRBJ1-2, with TRBD1 matching 7 bases. The V gene's germline CDR1 is SGDLS and CDR2 YYNGEE. CDR3 length: 15 amino acids. With V trimmed by 0 bases and J by 6 bases, 8 bases remained unmatched. As DNA, the CDR3 is TGTGCCAGCAGCGTAGATAGGGGGCGTCTGGATGGCTACACCTTC. It encodes CASSVDRGRLDGYTF.

As concerns this clone: The same CDR3 arises from other DNA sequences in this sample as well. The chain combines TRBV9 with TRBJ2-1; no clear D gene. The CDR3 totals 13 residues. Trimming removed 0 bases from V and 4 bases from J, with 5 bases in between. CDR1 is SGDLS and CDR2 is YYNGEE in the germline V gene. The CDR3 sequence is CASSVAQYNEQFF. The CDR3 DNA is TGTGCCAGCAGCGTAGCTCAGTACAATGAGCAGTTCTTC.

The sample holds a few counts of this clone. V and J are TRBV9 and TRBJ2-3; the D call may be TRBD1 or TRBD2 (5 bases each). V gave up 1 base and J gave up 2 bases, with 14 bases separating them. Germline V gives CDR1 SGDLS, CDR2 YYNGEE. The CDR3 loop spans 16 amino acids. CDR3 coding DNA: TGTGCCAGCAGCGTATCATTGAGGGGAGACACAGATACGCAGTATTTT. Residues: CASSVSLRGDTDTQYF.